Described below is a single TCR beta chain sequence and its context. This clone's antigen is unknown. Base qualities were left out, and no much larger clone turns up one base away. The data derive from a study of T cell responses to AZD1222 COVID-19 vaccine (dated by TCRdb to about 2021). Study-wide context: A total of just over 230 trial participants underwent TCR sequencing, of whom 207 had received two doses of AZD1222 and around 26 had received two doses of the MenACWY control vaccine. Trial participants were enrolled by age into 18-55, 56-69 and 70-plus year subgroups, with about 150, 27 and 61 TCR-sequenced participants respectively.

Study-wide conclusions, independent of this receptor: Because no day 14 peak-response samples were available, repertoires were characterized only after the peak T cell response. The 56-69-year group was small, and its depth increase did not reach significance, likely because of low power. Epitopes outside the regions mutated in the B.1.351 and B.1.1.7 variants were reportedly recognized by nearly half of the unique spike-specific TCRs. Participants were mostly white British, with more females than males. The authors suggested clonal diversity may have been underestimated. Vaccine-associated CD4 TCRs spanned the whole spike protein, with dominant responses in regions 160-218 and 743-854. Conclusions about previously exposed vaccinees were limited because only 5 or 6 AZD1222 recipients were SARS-CoV-2 seropositive at baseline. After two AZD1222 doses, spike-specific TCR breadth and depth were significantly higher than at day 0 and than in MenACWY recipients.

According to the study, the label for this sample's time point signals: baseline before first vaccination. In light of the paper, this sample's treatment or condition label describes: meningococcal conjugate vaccine given as trial control. The vaccinee samples were drawn from two UK trials, COV001 and COV002, one of which was a single-blind randomized controlled phase 2/3 trial testing AZD1222 (ChAdOx1 nCoV-19) in healthy adults. For TCRbeta chain sequencing, PBMC samples from trial participants were taken at day 0 and at day 28 after the second dose. The CDR3, cysteine through phenylalanine, is 13 amino acids long. Only the CDR3 DNA stays, 39 bases, in frame from base 1. Cut back by 4 bases and 2 bases, the V and J ends lie 9 bases apart. The germline V gene yields MNHEY for CDR1 and SVGAGI for CDR2. The CDR3 regions of human TCRbeta chains were analyzed by immunosequencing. The paper's processing steps were these. TCRs in the repertoires were compared against a reference library of SARS-CoV-2-specific TCRs that had been generated with the MIRA antigen-specificity platform. Breadth was defined as the fraction of unique TCRs that were SARS-CoV-2-associated, and depth was defined as the fraction of total T cells that were SARS-CoV-2-associated. Each spike-specific TCR was assigned to its reactive spike region and to a CD4 or CD8 class using the MIRA data. Log10-transformed breadth and depth values were compared by one-way ANOVA with Sidak's multiple comparisons tests. The clones in this table, taken by TCRdb from immuneACCESS, are in-frame only. Not every clone is retained; where verified, under half of the shortfall comes from an unresolved V gene, and the cause of the rest is unknown. That table gives V, J and clone size, and the DNA gave D and trimming. Within this sample are some 150,000 clones, with 75% to 95% of them counted one time only. The ten largest make up approximately 2.7% of the sample.

Sequenced material: peripheral blood, taken on day 0 of MenACWY control vaccination. The chain links TRBV6-5 with TRBJ2-7; 6 matching bases give a weak D call of TRBD1. The sequence derives from an adult in good health. CDR3 sequence: CASSSRGPYEQYF. In nucleotide form, the sequence is TGTGCCAGCAGTTCCAGGGGCCCCTACGAGCAGTACTTC.